Listed here are 14 T cell receptor beta chains from one sample, sequenced in a study of cytomegalovirus exposure and HLA in healthy donors. Both 60 Vbeta primers and 13 Jbeta primers went into the PCR. Profiled with immunoSEQ multiplex PCR; TCRdb holds only in-frame clones, not every one. The data contain around 99,000 clones, approximately 80% of them seen just once; the ten biggest clones take up more than 3%. The sample comprised PBMCs. All receptors come from a man aged 35-49 years in good health and CMV-seronegative.

The CDR3 loop is CASSMGEGGQFF. As DNA, the CDR3 is TGTGCCAGCAGTATGGGGGAGGGTGGGCAGTTCTTC. The J gene is TRBJ2-1, the V gene TRBV6-1, with 7 bases aligning to TRBD2. The length of the CDR3 is 12 residues. The V gene's germline CDR1 is MNHNS and CDR2 SASEGT. Losses at the gene ends were 5 bases for V and 12 bases for J; bases not matched to a gene: 7.

The V call is TRBV5-1, the J call TRBJ2-1, with D perhaps TRBD1 (5 bases). The CDR3 has 15 amino acids. Germline V gene sequence: CDR1 SGHRS, CDR2 YFSETQ. V was pared by 0 bases and J by 2 bases, with 9 bases between. In DNA form, the CDR3 reads TGCGCCAGCAGCTTGGCCAGGGCGGCCTACAATGAGCAGTTCTTC. Translation gives CASSLARAAYNEQFF. Full variable domain (outside the CDR3, taken from reference TRBV5-1 and TRBJ2-1): KAGVTQTPRYLIKTRGQQVTLSCSPISGHRSVSWYQQTPGQGLQFLFEYFSETQRNKGNFPGRFSGRQFSNSRSEMNVSTLELGDSALYLCASSLARAAYNEQFFGPGTRLTVL.

The sample holds one count of this clone. CDR3 region: CASSQDYKASGSSDTQYF. DNA for the CDR3: TGTGCCAGCAGCCAAGATTATAAGGCTAGCGGGAGTTCAGATACGCAGTATTTT. The chain employs TRBV4-2 and TRBJ2-3; 10 bases match TRBD2. J gave up 4 bases and V 0 bases, and 10 bases lay outside the gene matches. The CDR3 is 18 amino acids. Germline assignment: CDR1 LGHNA and CDR2 YNFKEQ.

The gene calls are TRBV7-9 and TRBJ2-1; perhaps TRBD1 as D (8 bases). Germline CDR1 reads SEHNR; CDR2 reads FQNEAQ (reference sequence). V lost 2 bases, J lost 5 bases, and 16 bases lay in between. This CDR3 contains 16 residues. This chain's CDR3 is CASSLTEQGGNNEQFF. The CDR3 bases are TGTGCCAGCAGCTTAACGGAACAGGGGGGGAACAATGAGCAGTTCTTC.

The chain employs TRBV6-5 and TRBJ2-1, with TRBD2 matching over 11 bases. CDR1 is MNHEY, CDR2 SVGAGI, per germline. Trimming at V came to 6 bases and at J to 6 bases, leaving 7 bases not matched to a gene. This CDR3 is built from 15 residues. CDR3 bases: TGTGCCAGCAGCTTGGGGACTAGCGGTCTCAATGAGCAGTTCTTC. Translation: CASSLGTSGLNEQFF.

The rearrangement links TRBV28 to TRBJ2-7, with 9 bases matching TRBD1. V gave up 6 bases and J gave up 3 bases; unmatched junction bases: 9. Germline V CDR1 and CDR2: MDHEN, SYDVKM. The CDR3 extends over 15 amino acids. CDR3 sequence (DNA): TGTGCCAGCAGCCCTCCGGGGACAGGGCACTACGAGCAGTACTTC. Encoded protein: CASSPPGTGHYEQYF.

With regard to this clone: Other DNA variants within this sample encode the same CDR3. The chain is built from TRBV11-3 and TRBJ2-2; TRBD2 is a possible D gene (5 bases). Germline V gene sequence: CDR1 SGHNT, CDR2 YENEEA. CDR3 size: 14 residues. Trimming left V 3 bases short and J 7 bases short, with 12 bases between. CDR3 nucleotide sequence: TGTGCCAGCAGCTTCCTGAGGGAAGGCGGGGAGCTGTTTTTT. It specifies CASSFLREGGELFF.

This chain uses TRBV11-2 with TRBJ2-5; D uncertain. The better agreement between TRBJ2-7 and the DNA end casts doubt on the J call. CDR1 SGHAT and CDR2 FQNNGV come from the germline V gene. This CDR3 has 13 residues. CDR3 residues: CASSLVRSYEQYF. CDR3 in DNA: TGTGCCAGCAGCTTAGTCAGGTCCTACGAGCAGTACTTC.

The sample holds one count of this clone. The chain couples TRBV28 to TRBJ2-5; 10 nucleotides match TRBD1. In germline, CDR1 is MDHEN, CDR2 SYDVKM. With V trimmed by 5 bases and J by 4 bases, 7 bases remained unmatched. CDR3 length: 15 amino acids. The CDR3 protein is CASSPAGTGVETQYF. In nucleotides, the CDR3 is TGTGCCAGCAGTCCAGCCGGGACAGGGGTAGAGACCCAGTACTTC.

The J gene is TRBJ2-7, the V gene TRBV30; 11 bases line up with TRBD2. Trimming took 0 bases from V and 7 from J; bases not matched to a gene: 8. Per germline, CDR1 GTSNPN and CDR2 SVGIG (reference sequence). The CDR3 spans 15 residues. The CDR3 is CAWSVQRLAGWEQYF. As DNA, the CDR3 is TGTGCCTGGAGTGTACAGAGACTAGCGGGATGGGAGCAGTACTTC.

The V call is TRBV5-4, the J call TRBJ1-6, with no clear D. Germline CDR1 reads SGHNT; CDR2 reads YYREEE (reference sequence). V lost 0 bases, J lost 7 bases, and 11 bases lay in between. The CDR3 is 15 residues long. Here the CDR3 DNA reads TGTGCCAGCAGCTTGGGGGCAGTGATCAATTCACCCCTCCACTTT. Its protein is CASSLGAVINSPLHF.

The CDR3 sequence is CAWGTGVYEQYF. CDR3 in DNA: TGTGCCTGGGGGACAGGGGTGTACGAGCAGTACTTC. V is TRBV30 and J is TRBJ2-7, with 10 bases that match TRBD1. V was clipped by 5 bases and J by 4 bases; unmatched bases: 2. Germline CDR1 is GTSNPN and CDR2 is SVGIG (reference sequence). This CDR3 region has 12 residues.

There are a few counts of this clone. The CDR3 here is CASSLPGPTGELFF. The CDR3 DNA reads TGTGCCAGCAGTTTGCCAGGGCCCACCGGGGAGCTGTTTTTT. V is TRBV27 and J is TRBJ2-2, with D maybe TRBD1 (5 bases). The germline V gene has CDR1 MNHEY and CDR2 SMNVEV (reference sequence). The V end lost 3 bases, the J end lost 4 bases, and 9 bases lay between the germline ends. The CDR3 covers 14 residues.

The chain is built from TRBV5-6 and TRBJ2-3; 10 bases agree with TRBD1. The CDR3 loop spans 15 amino acids. CDR1 and CDR2 (germline): SGHDT, YYEEEE. J was trimmed by 3 bases and V by 6 bases; bases with no gene match: 7. CDR3 in DNA: TGTGCCAGCACCCTGGACAGGGGGTTTACAGATACGCAGTATTTT. Amino acids: CASTLDRGFTDTQYF.